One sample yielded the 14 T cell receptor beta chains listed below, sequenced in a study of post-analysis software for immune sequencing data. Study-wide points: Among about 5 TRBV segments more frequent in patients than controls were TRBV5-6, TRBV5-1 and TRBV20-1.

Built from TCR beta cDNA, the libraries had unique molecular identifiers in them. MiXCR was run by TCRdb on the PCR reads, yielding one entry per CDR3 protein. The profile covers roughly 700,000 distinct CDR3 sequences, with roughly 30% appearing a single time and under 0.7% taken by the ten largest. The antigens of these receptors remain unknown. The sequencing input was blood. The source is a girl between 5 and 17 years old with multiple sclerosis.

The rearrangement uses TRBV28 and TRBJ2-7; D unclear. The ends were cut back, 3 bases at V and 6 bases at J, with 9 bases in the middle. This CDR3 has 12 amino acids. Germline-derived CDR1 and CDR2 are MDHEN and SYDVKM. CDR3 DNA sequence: TGTGCCAGCAGTTTTTATCCAGCCGAGCAGTACTTC. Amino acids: CASSFYPAEQYF.

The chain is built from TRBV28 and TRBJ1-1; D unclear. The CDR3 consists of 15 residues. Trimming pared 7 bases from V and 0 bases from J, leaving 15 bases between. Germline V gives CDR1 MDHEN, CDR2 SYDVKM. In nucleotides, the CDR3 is TGTGCCAGCACCTACCGCGCCGAGGTGAACACTGAAGCTTTCTTT. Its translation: CASTYRAEVNTEAFF.

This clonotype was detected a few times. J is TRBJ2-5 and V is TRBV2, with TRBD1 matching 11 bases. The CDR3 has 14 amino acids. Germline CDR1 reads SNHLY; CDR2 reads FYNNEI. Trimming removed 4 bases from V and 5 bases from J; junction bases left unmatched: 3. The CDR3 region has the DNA TGTGCCAGCAGTGGGACAGGGGGCACGGAGACCCAGTACTTC. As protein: CASSGTGGTETQYF.

The CDR3 DNA follows: TGTGCCAGCACTCCTTTGCGGGAAGGTTCGGGAGATACGCAGTATTTT. Its protein product is CASTPLREGSGDTQYF. The chain links TRBV27 to TRBJ2-3; tentative D call: TRBD2 (6 bases). Per the germline V gene, CDR1 is MNHEY and CDR2 is SMNVEV (reference sequence). Deletions cut 7 bases from V and 5 bases from J, with 22 bases between. There are 16 residues in the CDR3.

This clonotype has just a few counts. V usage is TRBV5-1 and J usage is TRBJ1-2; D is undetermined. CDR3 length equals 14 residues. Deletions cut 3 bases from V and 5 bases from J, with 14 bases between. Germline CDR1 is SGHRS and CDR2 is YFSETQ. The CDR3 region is CASSSATGQYGYTF. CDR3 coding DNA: TGCGCCAGCAGCTCGGCGACGGGCCAATATGGCTACACCTTC.

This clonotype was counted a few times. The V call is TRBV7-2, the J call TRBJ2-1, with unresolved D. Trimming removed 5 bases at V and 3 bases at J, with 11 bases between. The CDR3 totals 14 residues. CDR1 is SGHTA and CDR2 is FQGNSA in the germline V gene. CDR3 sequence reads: CASSKSWDYNEQFF. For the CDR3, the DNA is TGTGCCAGCAGCAAGTCCTGGGACTACAATGAGCAGTTCTTC.

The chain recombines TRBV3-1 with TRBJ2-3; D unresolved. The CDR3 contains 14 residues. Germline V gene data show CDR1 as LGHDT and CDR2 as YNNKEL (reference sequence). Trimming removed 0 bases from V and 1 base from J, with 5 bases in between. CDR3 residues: CASSQDIGTDTQYF. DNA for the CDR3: TGTGCCAGCAGCCAAGATATCGGCACAGATACGCAGTATTTT.

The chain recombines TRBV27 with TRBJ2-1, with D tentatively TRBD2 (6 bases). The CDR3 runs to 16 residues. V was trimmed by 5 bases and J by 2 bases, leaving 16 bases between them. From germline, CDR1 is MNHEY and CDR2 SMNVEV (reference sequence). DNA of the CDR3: TGTGCCAGCAGTCCCCCCTCGGGGGAGACCTACAATGAGCAGTTCTTC. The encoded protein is CASSPPSGETYNEQFF.

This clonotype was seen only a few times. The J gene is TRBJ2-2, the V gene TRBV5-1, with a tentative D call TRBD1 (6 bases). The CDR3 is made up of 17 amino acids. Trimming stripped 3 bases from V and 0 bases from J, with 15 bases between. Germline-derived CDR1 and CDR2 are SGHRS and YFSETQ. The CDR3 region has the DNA TGCGCCAGCAGCTCGTTCCGACAGGTCGCGAACACCGGGGAGCTGTTTTTT. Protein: CASSSFRQVANTGELFF.

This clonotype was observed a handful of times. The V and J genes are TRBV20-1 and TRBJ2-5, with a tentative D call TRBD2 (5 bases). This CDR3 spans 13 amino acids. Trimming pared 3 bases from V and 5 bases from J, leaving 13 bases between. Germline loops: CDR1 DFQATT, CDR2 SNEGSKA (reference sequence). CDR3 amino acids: CSASMSRRETQYF. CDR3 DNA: TGCAGTGCTAGTATGTCCAGGAGGGAGACCCAGTACTTC.

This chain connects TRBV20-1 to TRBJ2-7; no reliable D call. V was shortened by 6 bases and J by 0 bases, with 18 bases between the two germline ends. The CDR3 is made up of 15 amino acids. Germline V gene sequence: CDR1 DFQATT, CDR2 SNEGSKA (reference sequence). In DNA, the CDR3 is TGCAGTGCCCCAAAGTGGCTAGACGGCTCCTACGAGCAGTACTTC. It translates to CSAPKWLDGSYEQYF.

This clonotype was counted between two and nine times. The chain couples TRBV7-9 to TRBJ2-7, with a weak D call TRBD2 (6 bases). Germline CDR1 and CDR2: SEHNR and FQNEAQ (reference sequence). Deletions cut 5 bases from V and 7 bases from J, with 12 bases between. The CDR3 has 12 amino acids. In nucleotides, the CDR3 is TGTGCCAGCAGCACCTTCGGAGGGGAGCAGTACTTC. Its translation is CASSTFGGEQYF.

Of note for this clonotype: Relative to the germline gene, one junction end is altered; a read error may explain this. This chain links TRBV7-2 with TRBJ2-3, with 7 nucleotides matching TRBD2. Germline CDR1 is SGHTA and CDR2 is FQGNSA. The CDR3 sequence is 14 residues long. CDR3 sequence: CASSYPGGADTRYF. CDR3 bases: TGTGCCAGCAGCTACCCGGGGGGAGCAGATACGCGGTATTTT.

CDR3 DNA sequence: TGTGCCAGCAGCATGGCGGGGTCAGGGCACAATGAGCAGTTCTTC. Its protein product is CASSMAGSGHNEQFF. The chain joins TRBV7-9 to TRBJ2-1; D perhaps matches TRBD2 (6 bases). Germline CDR1 SEHNR, CDR2 FQNEAQ (reference sequence). The CDR3 loop spans 15 amino acids. Trimming shortened V by 5 bases and J by 5 bases, and 16 bases separated the two germline ends. The entire variable domain, with the rest obtained from reference TRBV7-9 and TRBJ2-1, is as follows: DTGVSQNPRHKITKRGQNVTFRCDPISEHNRLYWYRQTLGQGPEFLTYFQNEAQLEKSRLLSDRFSAERPKGSFSTLEIQRTEQGDSAMYLCASSMAGSGHNEQFFGPGTRLTVL.